This T cell receptor beta chain is drawn from a study of vaccination and CD4 T cells after COVID-19. In the study overall: Either a CEFX pool, an HIV-1 Nef pool, or no peptide was added to control cultures. Study-level findings and limits: Spike mono-reactivity was the property of 304 of 307 vaccine-specific clones in convalescent patients.

V shed 4 bases and J 4 bases; nucleotides not matched to a gene: 3. Looked up from germline, CDR1 is MNHNS and CDR2 is SASEGT. The CDR3 runs 15 residues. The Oncomine TCR Beta short-read assay was applied to DNA of cultured CD4+ T cells. Researchers extracted genomic DNA from CD4+ T cells that had been cultured. TCRdb reprocessed the PCR reads via MiXCR and lists one record per CDR3 protein. The sample comprises 8,000 to 9,500 distinct CDR3 sequences, approximately 34% of which are singletons, and more than 20% rests with the top ten. This clonotype is medium-sized by share. No antigen is known for it. Documented treatment: approximately 9-day PBMC culture with coronavirus spike peptide pools or control peptides (ViraFEST assay). Prior to the COVID-19 pandemic (2011-2018), the unexposed donor's CD4+ T cells were collected. Antigen-specific T cell expansion with peptide pools preceded TCR sequencing in the ViraFEST approach. When enough cells were available, unexposed-donor CD4+ T cells were probed with SARS-CoV-2 S/N and four cold-coronavirus spikes.

This chain joins TRBV6-1 and TRBJ1-5; 11 nucleotides agree with TRBD1. The receptor's source is a human donor in good health. Material: CD4+ T cells from blood, cultured in vitro. DNA for the CDR3: TGTGCCAGCAGTGGGGACAGGGGGGCAAATCAGCCCCAGCATTTT. The encoded protein is CASSGDRGANQPQHF.